This TCR beta chain was captured in a study of lymphopenia after photon versus proton radiotherapy. TCRdb's copy holds only in-frame clones and misses some; the assay was immunoSEQ multiplex PCR. The profile shows about 58,000 clones, roughly 83% of them singletons. CDR1 SEHNR and CDR2 FQNEAQ come from the germline V gene (reference sequence). V dropped 5 bases and J dropped 0; count of bases not matched to a gene: 7. CDR3 length: 16 residues. The chain has TRBV7-9 and TRBJ1-5; 7 positions agree with TRBD1. Sequencing used peripheral blood, obtained from a patient treated with proton-based radiotherapy. The TCR was taken from a man in his sixties with pancreatic cancer. This CDR3 is CASSLTGMGSNQPQHF. The CDR3 DNA sequence: TGTGCCAGCAGCCTGACAGGGATGGGTAGCAATCAGCCCCAGCATTTT.